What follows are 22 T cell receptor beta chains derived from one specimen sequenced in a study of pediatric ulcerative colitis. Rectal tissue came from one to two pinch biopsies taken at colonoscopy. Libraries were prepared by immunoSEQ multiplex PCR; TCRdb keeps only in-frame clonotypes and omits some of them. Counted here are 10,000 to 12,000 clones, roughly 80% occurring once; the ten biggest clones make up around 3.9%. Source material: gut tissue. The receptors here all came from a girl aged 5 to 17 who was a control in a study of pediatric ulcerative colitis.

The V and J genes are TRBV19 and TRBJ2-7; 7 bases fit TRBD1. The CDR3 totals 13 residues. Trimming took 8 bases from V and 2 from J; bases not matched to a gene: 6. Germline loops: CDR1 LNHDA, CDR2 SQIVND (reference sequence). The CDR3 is CASAEGQTYEQYF. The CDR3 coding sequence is TGTGCCAGTGCTGAGGGACAGACCTACGAGCAGTACTTC.

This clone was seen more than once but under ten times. CDR3 sequence reads: CASSPGRVLAGVGEQFF. DNA of the CDR3: TGTGCCAGCAGCCCGGGCCGCGTTCTAGCGGGAGTAGGTGAGCAGTTCTTC. The J gene is TRBJ2-1, the V gene TRBV5-4, with 10 bases identical to TRBD2. The V gene's germline CDR1 is SGHNT and CDR2 YYREEE (reference sequence). This CDR3 comprises 17 residues. The ends lost 4 bases at V and 9 bases at J; junction bases unmatched: 16.

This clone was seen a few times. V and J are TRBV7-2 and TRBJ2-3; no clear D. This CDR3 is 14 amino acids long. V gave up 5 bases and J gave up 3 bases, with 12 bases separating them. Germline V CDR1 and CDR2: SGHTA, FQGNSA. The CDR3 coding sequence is TGTGCCAGCAGCCTTTCTCTGGAAACAGATACGCAGTATTTT. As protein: CASSLSLETDTQYF. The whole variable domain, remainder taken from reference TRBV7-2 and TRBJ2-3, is GAGVSQSPSNKVTEKGKDVELRCDPISGHTALYWYRQSLGQGLEFLIYFQGNSAPDKSGLPSDRFSAERTGGSVSTLTIQRTQQEDSAVYLCASSLSLETDTQYFGPGTRLTVL.

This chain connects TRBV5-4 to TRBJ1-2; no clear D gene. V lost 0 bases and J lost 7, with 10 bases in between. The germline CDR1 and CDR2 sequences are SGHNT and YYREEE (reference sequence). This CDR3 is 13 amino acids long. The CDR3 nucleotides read TGTGCCAGCAGCTTGGCGACATTTTCTGGCTACACCTTC. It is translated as CASSLATFSGYTF.

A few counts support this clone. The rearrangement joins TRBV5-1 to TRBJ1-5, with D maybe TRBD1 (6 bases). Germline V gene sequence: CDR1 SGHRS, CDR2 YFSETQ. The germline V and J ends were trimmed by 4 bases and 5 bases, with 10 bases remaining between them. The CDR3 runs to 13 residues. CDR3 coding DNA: TGCGCCAGCAGCGCGGACAGAGATCAGCCCCAGCATTTT. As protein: CASSADRDQPQHF.

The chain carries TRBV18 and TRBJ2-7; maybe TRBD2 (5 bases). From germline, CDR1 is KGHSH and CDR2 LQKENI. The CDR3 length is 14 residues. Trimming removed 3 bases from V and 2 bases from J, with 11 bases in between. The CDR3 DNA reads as TGTGCCAGCTCACCCCTTTCGGGAACCTACGAGCAGTACTTC. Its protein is CASSPLSGTYEQYF.

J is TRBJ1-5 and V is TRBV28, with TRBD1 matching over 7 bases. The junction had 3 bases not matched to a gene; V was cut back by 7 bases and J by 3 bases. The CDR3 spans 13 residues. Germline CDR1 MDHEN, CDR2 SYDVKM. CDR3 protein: CASTTGNNQPQHF. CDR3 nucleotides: TGTGCCAGCACGACAGGGAACAATCAGCCCCAGCATTTT. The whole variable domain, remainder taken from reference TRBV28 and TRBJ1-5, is DVKVTQSSRYLVKRTGEKVFLECVQDMDHENMFWYRQDPGLGLRLIYFSYDVKMKEKGDIPEGYSVSREKKERFSLILESASTNQTSMYLCASTTGNNQPQHFGDGTRLSIL.

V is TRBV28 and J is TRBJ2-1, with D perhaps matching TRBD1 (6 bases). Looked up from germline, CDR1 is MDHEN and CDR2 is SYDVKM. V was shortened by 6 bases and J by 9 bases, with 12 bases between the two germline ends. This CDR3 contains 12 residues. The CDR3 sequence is CASSYRAGEQFF. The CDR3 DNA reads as TGTGCCAGCAGCTACAGGGCTGGTGAGCAGTTCTTC.

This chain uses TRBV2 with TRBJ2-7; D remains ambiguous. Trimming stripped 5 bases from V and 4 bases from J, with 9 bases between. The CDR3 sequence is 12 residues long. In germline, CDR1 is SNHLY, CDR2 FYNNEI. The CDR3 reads CASSLSGYEQYF. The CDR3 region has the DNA TGTGCCAGCAGTTTATCAGGTTACGAGCAGTACTTC.

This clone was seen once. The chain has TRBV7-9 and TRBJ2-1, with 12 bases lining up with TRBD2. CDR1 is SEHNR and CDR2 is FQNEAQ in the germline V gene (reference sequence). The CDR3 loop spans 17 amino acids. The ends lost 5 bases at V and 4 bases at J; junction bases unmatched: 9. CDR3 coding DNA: TGTGCCAGCAGCCCTACCCGGACTAGCGGGATTTACAATGAGCAGTTCTTC. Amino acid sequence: CASSPTRTSGIYNEQFF.

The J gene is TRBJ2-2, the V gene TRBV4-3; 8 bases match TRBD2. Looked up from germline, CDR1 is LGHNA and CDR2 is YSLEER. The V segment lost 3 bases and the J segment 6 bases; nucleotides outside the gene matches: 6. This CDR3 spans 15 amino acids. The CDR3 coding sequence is TGCGCCAGCAGCCATCGGGAGGGCCGTCCCGGGGAGCTGTTTTTT. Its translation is CASSHREGRPGELFF.

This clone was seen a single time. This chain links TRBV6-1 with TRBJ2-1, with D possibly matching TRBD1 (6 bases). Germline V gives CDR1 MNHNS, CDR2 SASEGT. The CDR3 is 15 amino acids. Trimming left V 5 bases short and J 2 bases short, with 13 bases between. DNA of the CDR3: TGTGCCAGCAGTCTGCGACAGGCAGCCTACAATGAGCAGTTCTTC. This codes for CASSLRQAAYNEQFF.

The CDR3 protein is CASSKGSGHYEQYF. The DNA for the CDR3 is TGTGCCAGTAGTAAGGGGTCGGGACACTACGAGCAGTACTTC. V and J are TRBV19 and TRBJ2-7; D might be TRBD1 (6 bases). The CDR3 is made up of 14 amino acids. The V and J ends lost 4 bases and 3 bases respectively, with 13 bases between them. The germline V gene has CDR1 LNHDA and CDR2 SQIVND (reference sequence).

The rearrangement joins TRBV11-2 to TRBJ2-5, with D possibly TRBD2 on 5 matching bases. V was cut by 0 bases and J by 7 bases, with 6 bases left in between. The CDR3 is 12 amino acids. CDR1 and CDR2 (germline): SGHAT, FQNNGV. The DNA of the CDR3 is TGTGCCAGCAGCTTAGAAGGAGGGACCCAGTACTTC. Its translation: CASSLEGGTQYF.

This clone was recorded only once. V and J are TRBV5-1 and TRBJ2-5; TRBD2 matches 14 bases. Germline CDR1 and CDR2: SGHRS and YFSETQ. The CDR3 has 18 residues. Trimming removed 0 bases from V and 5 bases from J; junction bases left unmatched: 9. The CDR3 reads CASSLATKTSGRGETQYF. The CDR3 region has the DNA TGCGCCAGCAGCTTGGCCACAAAGACTAGCGGGAGGGGTGAGACCCAGTACTTC. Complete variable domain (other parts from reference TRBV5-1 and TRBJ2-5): KAGVTQTPRYLIKTRGQQVTLSCSPISGHRSVSWYQQTPGQGLQFLFEYFSETQRNKGNFPGRFSGRQFSNSRSEMNVSTLELGDSALYLCASSLATKTSGRGETQYFGPGTRLLVL.

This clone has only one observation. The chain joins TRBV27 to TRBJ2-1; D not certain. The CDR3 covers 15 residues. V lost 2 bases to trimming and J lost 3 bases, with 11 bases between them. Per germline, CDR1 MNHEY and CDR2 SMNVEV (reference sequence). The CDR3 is CASSLKVHFYNEQFF. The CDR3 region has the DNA TGTGCCAGCAGTTTAAAGGTGCACTTCTACAATGAGCAGTTCTTC.

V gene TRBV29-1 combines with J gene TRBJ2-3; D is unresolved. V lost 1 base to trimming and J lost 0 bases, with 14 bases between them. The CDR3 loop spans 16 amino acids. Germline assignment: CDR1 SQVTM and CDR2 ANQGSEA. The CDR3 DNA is TGCAGCGTTGAAGCGAGGTTTGGCATTAGCACAGATACGCAGTATTTT. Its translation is CSVEARFGISTDTQYF.

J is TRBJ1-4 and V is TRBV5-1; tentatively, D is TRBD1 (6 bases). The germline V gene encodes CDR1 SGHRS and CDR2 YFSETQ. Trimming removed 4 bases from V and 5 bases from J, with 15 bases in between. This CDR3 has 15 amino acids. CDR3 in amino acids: CASSHTQGKNEKLFF. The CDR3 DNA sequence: TGCGCCAGCAGCCATACACAGGGCAAGAATGAAAAACTGTTTTTT.

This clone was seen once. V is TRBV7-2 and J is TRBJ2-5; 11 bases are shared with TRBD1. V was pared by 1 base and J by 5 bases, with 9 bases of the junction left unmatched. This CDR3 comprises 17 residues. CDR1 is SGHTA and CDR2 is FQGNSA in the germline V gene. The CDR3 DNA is TGTGCCAGCAGCTTAGGGACAGGGGGCGCGGGAGCTGAGACCCAGTACTTC. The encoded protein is CASSLGTGGAGAETQYF.

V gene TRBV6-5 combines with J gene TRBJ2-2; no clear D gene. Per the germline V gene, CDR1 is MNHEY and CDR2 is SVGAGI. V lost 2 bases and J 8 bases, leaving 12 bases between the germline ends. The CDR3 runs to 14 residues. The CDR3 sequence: CASSYRMMSGELFF. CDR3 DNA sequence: TGTGCCAGCAGTTACCGGATGATGTCTGGGGAGCTGTTTTTT.

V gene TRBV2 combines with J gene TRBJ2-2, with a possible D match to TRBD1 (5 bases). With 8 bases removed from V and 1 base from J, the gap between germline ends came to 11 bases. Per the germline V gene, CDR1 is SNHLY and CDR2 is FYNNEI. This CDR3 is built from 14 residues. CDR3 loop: CASRSTVNTGELFF. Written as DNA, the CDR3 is TGTGCCAGCCGCTCGACAGTGAACACCGGGGAGCTGTTTTTT.

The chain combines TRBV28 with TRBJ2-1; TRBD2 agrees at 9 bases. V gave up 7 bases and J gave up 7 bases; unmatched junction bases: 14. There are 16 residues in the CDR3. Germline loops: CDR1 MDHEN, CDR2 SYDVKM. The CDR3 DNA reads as TGTGCCAGCATCCCTAGGGGGGCGGGAGGGCCGAATGAGCAGTTCTTC. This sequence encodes CASIPRGAGGPNEQFF. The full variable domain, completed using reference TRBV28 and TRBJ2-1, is DVKVTQSSRYLVKRTGEKVFLECVQDMDHENMFWYRQDPGLGLRLIYFSYDVKMKEKGDIPEGYSVSREKKERFSLILESASTNQTSMYLCASIPRGAGGPNEQFFGPGTRLTVL.